This TCR beta chain was obtained from a study of CD8 T cells in ankylosing spondylitis. The authors made TCR beta libraries by quantitative 5'-RACE with molecular barcodes. A single record per CDR3 protein comes from TCRdb applying MiXCR to the 5' RACE reads. This table has about 130,000 distinct CDR3 sequences, roughly 7.3% appearing once. In its sample, this clonotype was seen many times. The antigen remains undetermined. Overall study results and limits: Peripheral blood held disease-linked clones only at relatively low frequency, and these were CD8+. For ankylosing spondylitis blood, a TCR beta motif of about eight highly homologous variants appeared characteristic. Significant enrichment of disease-linked clones was reportedly seen in matched ankylosing spondylitis synovial fluid.

The sample comprised blood, either unsorted or a sorted T cell fraction (not recorded which). This TCR came from a male donor with ankylosing spondylitis or in good health (not recorded which).

CDR3 in DNA: TGTGCCAGCAGTTATGCGTATAATTCACCCCTCCACTTT. It is translated as CASSYAYNSPLHF. The rearrangement links TRBV6-5 to TRBJ1-6; D uncertain. Deletions cut 3 bases from V and 4 bases from J, with 4 bases between. The CDR3 extends over 13 amino acids. Germline values: CDR1 MNHEY, CDR2 SVGAGI.